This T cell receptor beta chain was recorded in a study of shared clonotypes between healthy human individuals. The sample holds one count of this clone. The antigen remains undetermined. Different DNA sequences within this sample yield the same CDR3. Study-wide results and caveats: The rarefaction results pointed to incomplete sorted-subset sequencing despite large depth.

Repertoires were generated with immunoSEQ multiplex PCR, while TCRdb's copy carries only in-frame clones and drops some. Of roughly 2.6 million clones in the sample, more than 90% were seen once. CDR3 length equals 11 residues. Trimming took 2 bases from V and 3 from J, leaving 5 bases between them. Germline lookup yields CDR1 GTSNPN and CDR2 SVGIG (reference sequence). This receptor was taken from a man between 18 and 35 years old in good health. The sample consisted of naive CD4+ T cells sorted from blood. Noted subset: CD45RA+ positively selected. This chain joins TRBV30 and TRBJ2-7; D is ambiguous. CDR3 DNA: TGTGCCTGGAGTAGTGACTACGAGCAGTACTTC. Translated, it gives CAWSSDYEQYF.